This T cell receptor beta chain was documented in a study of regulatory T cells in long-lasting Graves disease. Investigators prepared the TCR beta libraries by applying iRepertoire HTBI primers and Arm-PCR of CDR3 regions. TCRdb fed the multiplex PCR reads into MiXCR, producing one record per CDR3 protein. The data contain around 460,000 distinct CDR3 sequences, about 20% of them singletons. Documented time point: persistent/refractory GD, antithyroid drugs over 5 years with positive TRAb. RNA extracted from PBMCs served as the sequencing template. Graves' disease diagnosis followed American Thyroid Association guidelines. On this clonotype itself: Its antigen is not known.

General study findings and limits: Limited sample numbers may have lowered accuracy.

This clonotype was obtained from a female donor with Graves disease. The sequencing used peripheral blood mononuclear cells (PBMCs), collected when the disease was refractory, from a patient treated with antithyroid drugs.

CDR3 in amino acids: CASSDRFGGNTIYF. The CDR3 DNA is TGTGCCAGCAGCGACAGGTTTGGAGGAAACACCATATATTTT. The chain couples TRBV27 to TRBJ1-3; a weak D match, TRBD1 (6 bases). Per the germline V gene, CDR1 is MNHEY and CDR2 is SMNVEV (reference sequence). This CDR3 spans 14 amino acids. Deletions cut 6 bases from V and 4 bases from J, with 13 bases between.